This T cell receptor beta chain was identified in a study of shared clonotypes between healthy human individuals. Only in-frame clones appear in the TCRdb table, and some are missing; sequencing was by immunoSEQ multiplex PCR. The sample lists about 680,000 clones, approximately 90% occurring once. Cells designated naive CD8 were CD45RO-negative and were positively selected for CCR7, with terminally differentiated effector memory CD45RA+ cells excluded. The CDR3 runs to 17 residues. The germline CDR1 and CDR2 sequences are SGHKS and YYEKEE (reference sequence). After removal of 5 bases from V and 7 bases from J, the junction contained 19 bases not matched to a gene.

The chain recombines TRBV5-5 with TRBJ2-7; TRBD1 aligns across 9 bases. The sequencing input was naive CD8+ T cells sorted from blood. The clonotype comes from a man under 40 in good health. The CDR3 region has the DNA TGTGCCAGCAGTCCTTATGGCCCGGGACAGGGAGTAAATGAGCAGTACTTC. It codes for CASSPYGPGQGVNEQYF. Based on the CDR3 plus reference TRBV5-5 and TRBJ2-7, the full variable domain is DAGVTQSPTHLIKTRGQQVTLRCSPISGHKSVSWYQQVLGQGPQFIFQYYEKEERGRGNFPDRFSARQFPNYSSELNVNALLLGDSALYLCASSPYGPGQGVNEQYFGPGTRLTVT.